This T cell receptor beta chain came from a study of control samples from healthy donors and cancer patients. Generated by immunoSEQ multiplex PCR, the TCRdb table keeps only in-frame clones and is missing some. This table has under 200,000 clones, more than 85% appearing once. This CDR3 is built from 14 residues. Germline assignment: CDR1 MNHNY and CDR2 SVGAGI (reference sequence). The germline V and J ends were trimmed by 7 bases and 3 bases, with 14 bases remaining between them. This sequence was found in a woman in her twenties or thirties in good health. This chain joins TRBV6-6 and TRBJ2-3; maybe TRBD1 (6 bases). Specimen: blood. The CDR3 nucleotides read TGTGCCAGCACCCCCGGACAGAGTACAGATACGCAGTATTTT. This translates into CASTPGQSTDTQYF.